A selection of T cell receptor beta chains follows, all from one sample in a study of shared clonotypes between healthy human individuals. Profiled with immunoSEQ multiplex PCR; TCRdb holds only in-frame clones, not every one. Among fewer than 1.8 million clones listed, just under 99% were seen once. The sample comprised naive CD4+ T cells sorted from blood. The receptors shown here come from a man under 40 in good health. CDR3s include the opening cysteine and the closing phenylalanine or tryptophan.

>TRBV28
CASTTFRDRASLSTDTQYF
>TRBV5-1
CASSLLQNEQFF
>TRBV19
CASSKRDGPYEQYF
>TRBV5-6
CASSRLRGAQFYEQYF
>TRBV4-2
CASSQDQRERPYEQYF
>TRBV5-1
CASRDSSGRAIEQFF
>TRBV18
CASSPPEAGAYYEQYF
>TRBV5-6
CASSFQQPSVYGYTF
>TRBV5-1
CASSLVSGAGAFF
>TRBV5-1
CASSLGVGLNTEAFF
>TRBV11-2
CASSLGGSGSLTGELFF
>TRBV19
CASSMGTGGLYEQYF
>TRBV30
CAWSVQGFGNQPQHF
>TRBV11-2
CASSLEGSYNEQFF
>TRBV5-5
CASSLEGTGATQYF
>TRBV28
CASLAGNTGELFF
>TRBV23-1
CARGLAGGYEQYF
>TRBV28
CASSLAGSNYGYTF
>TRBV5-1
CASSFVGGPDNEQFF
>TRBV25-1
CASSDSRGAKNIQYF
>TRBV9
CASSVVTGGNTEAFF
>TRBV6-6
CASSYQDRGREKLFF
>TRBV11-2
CASSLYSGTDTQYF
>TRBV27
CASSALLEWSDTQYF
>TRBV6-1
CASSEWSSGSLNEQFF
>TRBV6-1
CASSKEQGWFNQPQHF
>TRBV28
CASSPGTGVGTEAFF
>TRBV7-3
CASSLKAGALHNEQFF
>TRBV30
CAWREDIYTEAFF
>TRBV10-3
CAISPRDSYEQYF
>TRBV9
CASSVGGHGYTF
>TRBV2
CASSERQYNEQFF
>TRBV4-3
CASSEILAVEETQYF
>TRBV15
CATSRGDEQFF
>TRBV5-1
CASSLLQGAYNEQFF
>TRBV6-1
CASKGSYEQYF
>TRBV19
CASSIFTTGTGGNQPQHF
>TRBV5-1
CASSLGLANEQYF
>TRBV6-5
CASSYTGDSNQPQHF
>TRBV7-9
CASSLGNRMNTEAFF
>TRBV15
CATSRDRGQGRETQYF
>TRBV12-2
CASRFLVSPPFNTGELFF
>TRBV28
CASRQTNTEAFF
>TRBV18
CASSVGPTALEQFF
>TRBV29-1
CSVGGQNYEQYF
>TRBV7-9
CASSLGGLAGVYNEQFF
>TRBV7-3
CASSSLSGLAGVNEQFF
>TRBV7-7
CASSLDGTGIYEQYF
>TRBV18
CASSRGGSNQPQHF
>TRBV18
CASSQREIFHEQYF
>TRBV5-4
CASSPGPEHNYGYTF
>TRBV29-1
CSVLGQGYNEQFF